This T cell receptor (beta chain) was captured by sequencing in a study of shared clonotypes between healthy human individuals (dated by TCRdb to 2020 to 2022). Context from the whole study: Three men and two women, aged 18 to 49 years, made up the cohort. For each donor, three plates each were used for CD4 naive and CD4 memory, two plates were used for CD8 naive, and one plate was used for CD8 memory. To estimate repertoire size and how much clonotype sharing occurs between individuals, the study deeply sequenced the blood TCR repertoires of roughly 5 healthy adults. To increase sequencing depth and limit assay-specific biases, TCR repertoire library preparation and sequencing were carried out by different laboratories using diverse techniques. Between about 0.8 and 9 billion PBMCs per donor were obtained by leukapheresis. Findings and caveats that apply to the study as a whole: Sampling was limited to blood, and TCR repertoires in tissue likely differ from TCR repertoires in blood. Rarefaction of sorted-subset datasets indicated incomplete sequencing despite the large sequencing depth. Pairwise subsampling indicated that sequencing depth was expected to affect the degree of clonotype sharing among donors. Across a few donors, about 5% of naive CD4, around 3.5% of naive CD8, roughly 2.2% of memory CD4, and about 0.44% of memory CD8 clonotypes were shared. Because the study included only a small number of donors, the genetic and exposure-history diversity represented was limited. Higher generation probabilities were observed for clonotypes shared by all four sorted-subset donors than for non-shared clonotypes. Naive subsets generally had larger estimated clonotype richness than memory subsets did.

TCR CDR3 regions were amplified from genomic DNA by multiplex PCR using the deep immunoSEQ assay. Extracted genomic DNA from each cell subset was spread evenly across all wells of several immunoSEQ 96-well plates, with each plate serving as a replicate. For sorted subsets, 200 to 250 ng of genomic DNA, equivalent to tens of thousands of T cell genomes, went into each replicate PCR. The purified libraries were quantified using a Qubit 3.0 fluorometer, sized with a Bioanalyzer 2100, and then quantified again using the KAPA Library Quantification kit. Each immunoSEQ 96-well plate was sequenced on its own single-read 150-cycle Illumina NextSeq 550 flow cell. For the original study's pipeline: The immunoSEQ output contained only junctional sequences without quality scores, so filtering could not match that applied to full-length reads. To assign V/J genes and CDR3, sequences were annotated using PyIR, a Python wrapper for IgBLAST v1.9, with IMGT germline references. Reads were filtered out if the reads had weak V/J assignments (E-value above 1e-6), no CDR3, stop codons, out-of-frame junctions, or ambiguous translated residues. V3J clonotypes were defined by identical inferred V gene, J gene, and CDR3 amino acid sequence. To compute the percentage overlap between repertoires, the number of shared unique clonotypes was divided by the size of the smaller repertoire. Repertoire richness was assessed with RTK rarefaction, the Chao1 estimator, and Recon v2.1 estimates of unobserved clonotypes. Generation probabilities for all TCRbeta clonotypes obtained by the gDNA method from several donors were computed using OLGA. TCRdb took over this immuneACCESS table, retaining in-frame rearrangements with V and J assigned. Such tables are incomplete; in checked studies, under half of the missing clones stem from an unresolved V gene, and the remainder is unexplained. V, J and clone size derive from that table, while D and trimming were established from the DNA sequence. The sample profile shows roughly 2.4 million clones; approximately 96% of them were found once. The ten largest make up less than 0.15% of the sample.

The CDR3 spans 16 residues, from the cysteine through the phenylalanine. Only CDR3 DNA is held: 48 bases, read in frame from base 1. CDR1 and CDR2 (SGHAT, FQDESV) derive from the germline V gene (reference sequence). The germline ends are 18 bases apart after V is trimmed by 3 bases and J by 7 bases. Healthy HIV-negative adults with no recently reported acute infections or vaccinations were included as donors. All donors were Caucasian adults living in Nashville, Tennessee, USA. Magnetic negative selection was used to enrich CD4+ T cells, after which naive cells were positively selected on CD45RA and the negative fraction became the memory subset. Blood was obtained by leukapheresis, after which PBMCs were separated by Ficoll-Histopaque density gradient centrifugation and cryopreserved in liquid nitrogen vapor phase. Analytical flow cytometry was used to check the purity and quantity of each magnetically sorted T cell population. Genomic DNA was isolated from every sorted fraction and measured by UV absorbance on a Nanodrop 2000c.

Points on this clone: The target of this receptor is not known. No base quality values were provided; no much bigger clone lies one nucleotide off.

The receptor comes from a man aged 18 to 29 in good health. The sequence joins TRBV11-1 to TRBJ2-2; TRBD2 is perhaps the D gene, given 6 matching bases. What was sequenced was naive CD4+ T cells sorted from blood. The cell subset or site label of this sample denotes: CD45RA+ positively selected. CDR3 sequence: CASSFQGGGPGGELFF. The DNA reads TGTGCCAGCAGCTTTCAAGGCGGAGGGCCCGGCGGGGAGCTGTTTTTT. This CDR3, with the reference TRBV11-1 and TRBJ2-2 proteins standing in past its ends, gives the full variable domain EAEVAQSPRYKITEKSQAVAFWCDPISGHATLYWYRQILGQGPELLVQFQDESVVDDSQLPKDRFSAERLKGVDSTLKIQPAELGDSAMYLCASSFQGGGPGGELFFGEGSRLTVL.